This entry features one TCR beta chain sequence. This record belongs to a study of blood T cell repertoires in COVID-19. This table comes from immunoSEQ multiplex PCR, and its TCRdb copy is limited to in-frame clones, with some not included. This table has about 240,000 clones, more than 75% appearing once. CDR3 size: 12 residues. The V and J ends lost 3 bases and 7 bases respectively, with 9 bases between them. Per germline, CDR1 SEHNR and CDR2 FQNEAQ (reference sequence). The sequenced sample consisted of peripheral blood. This chain uses TRBV7-9 with TRBJ1-2; D is undetermined. This receptor was obtained from an elderly man with acute or convalescent COVID-19. The CDR3 is CASSFHASGYTF. DNA for the CDR3: TGTGCCAGCAGCTTTCACGCTAGTGGCTACACCTTC.